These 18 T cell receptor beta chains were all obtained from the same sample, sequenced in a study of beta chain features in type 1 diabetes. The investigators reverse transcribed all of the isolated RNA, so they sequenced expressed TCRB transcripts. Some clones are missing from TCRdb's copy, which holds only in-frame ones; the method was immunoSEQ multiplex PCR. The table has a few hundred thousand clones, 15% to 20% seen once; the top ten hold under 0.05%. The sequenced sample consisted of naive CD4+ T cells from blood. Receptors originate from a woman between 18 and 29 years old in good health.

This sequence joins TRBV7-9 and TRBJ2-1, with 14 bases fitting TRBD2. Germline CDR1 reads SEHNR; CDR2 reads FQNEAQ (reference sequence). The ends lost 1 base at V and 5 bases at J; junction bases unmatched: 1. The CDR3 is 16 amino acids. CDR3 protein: CASSLGTSGRHNEQFF. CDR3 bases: TGTGCCAGCAGCTTAGGGACTAGCGGGAGGCACAATGAGCAGTTCTTC. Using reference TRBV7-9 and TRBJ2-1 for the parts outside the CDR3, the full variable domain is DTGVSQNPRHKITKRGQNVTFRCDPISEHNRLYWYRQTLGQGPEFLTYFQNEAQLEKSRLLSDRFSAERPKGSFSTLEIQRTEQGDSAMYLCASSLGTSGRHNEQFFGPGTRLTVL.

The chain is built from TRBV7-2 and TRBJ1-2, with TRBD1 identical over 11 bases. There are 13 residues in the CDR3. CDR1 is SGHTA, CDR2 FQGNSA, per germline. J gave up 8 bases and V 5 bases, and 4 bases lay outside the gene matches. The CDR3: CASSEDRGRGYTF. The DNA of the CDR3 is TGTGCCAGCAGCGAGGACAGGGGGCGAGGCTACACCTTC. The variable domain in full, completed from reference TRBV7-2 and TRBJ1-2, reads GAGVSQSPSNKVTEKGKDVELRCDPISGHTALYWYRQSLGQGLEFLIYFQGNSAPDKSGLPSDRFSAERTGGSVSTLTIQRTQQEDSAVYLCASSEDRGRGYTFGSGTRLTVV.

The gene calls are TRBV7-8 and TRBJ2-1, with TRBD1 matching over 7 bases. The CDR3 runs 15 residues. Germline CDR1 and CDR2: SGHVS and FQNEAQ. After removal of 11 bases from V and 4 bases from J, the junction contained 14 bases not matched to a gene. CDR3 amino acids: CAVGTVYKRYNEQFF. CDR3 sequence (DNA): TGTGCCGTGGGGACAGTTTACAAACGATACAATGAGCAGTTCTTC.

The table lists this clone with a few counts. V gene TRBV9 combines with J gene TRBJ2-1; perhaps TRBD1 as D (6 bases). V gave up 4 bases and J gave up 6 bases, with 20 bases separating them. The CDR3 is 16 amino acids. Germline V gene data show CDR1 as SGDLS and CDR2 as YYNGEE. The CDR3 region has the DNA TGTGCCAGCAGCACGGGACCAGGGGTCAGGTCCAATGAGCAGTTCTTC. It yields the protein CASSTGPGVRSNEQFF.

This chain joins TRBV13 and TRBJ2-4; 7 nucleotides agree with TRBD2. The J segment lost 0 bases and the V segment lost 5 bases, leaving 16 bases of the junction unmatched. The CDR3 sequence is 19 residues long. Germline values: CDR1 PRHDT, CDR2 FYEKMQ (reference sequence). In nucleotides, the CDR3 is TGTGCCAGCAGCGACTCACAGAGGACTAGATCAACAGCCAAAAACATTCAGTACTTC. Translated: CASSDSQRTRSTAKNIQYF.

CDR3 protein: CASSLDMDRNYGYTF. The DNA for the CDR3 is TGTGCCAGCAGCTTAGATATGGACAGAAACTATGGCTACACCTTC. V and J are TRBV11-2 and TRBJ1-2; perhaps TRBD1 as D (6 bases). The V end was cut by 0 bases, the J end by 2 bases, with 10 bases between. CDR1 SGHAT and CDR2 FQNNGV come from the germline V gene. The CDR3 has 15 amino acids.

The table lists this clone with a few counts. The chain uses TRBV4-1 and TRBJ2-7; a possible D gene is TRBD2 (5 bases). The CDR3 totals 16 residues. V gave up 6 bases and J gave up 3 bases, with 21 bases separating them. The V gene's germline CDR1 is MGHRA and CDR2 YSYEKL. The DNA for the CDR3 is TGCGCCAGCAGACTAAACGTGGGGAGAAACTACTACGAGCAGTACTTC. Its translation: CASRLNVGRNYYEQYF.

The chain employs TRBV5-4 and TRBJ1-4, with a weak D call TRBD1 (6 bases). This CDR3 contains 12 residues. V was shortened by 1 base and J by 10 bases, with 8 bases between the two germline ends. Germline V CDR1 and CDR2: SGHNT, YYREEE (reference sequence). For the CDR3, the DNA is TGTGCCAGCAGCTTGTTACAGGGAAAACTGTTTTTT. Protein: CASSLLQGKLFF.

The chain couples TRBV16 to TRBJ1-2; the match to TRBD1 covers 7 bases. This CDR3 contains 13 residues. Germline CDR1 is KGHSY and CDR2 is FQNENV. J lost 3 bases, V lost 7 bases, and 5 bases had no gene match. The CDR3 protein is CASMTGRDYGYTF. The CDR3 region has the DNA TGTGCCAGCATGACAGGGAGAGACTATGGCTACACCTTC.

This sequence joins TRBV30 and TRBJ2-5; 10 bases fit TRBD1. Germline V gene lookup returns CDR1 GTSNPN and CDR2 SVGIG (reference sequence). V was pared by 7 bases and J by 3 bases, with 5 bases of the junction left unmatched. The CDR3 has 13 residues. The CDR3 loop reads CASMDRGKETQYF. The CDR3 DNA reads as TGTGCCTCCATGGACAGGGGGAAAGAGACCCAGTACTTC.

The CDR3 loop is CASSLSSQGTGAQPQHF. CDR3 nucleotides: TGTGCCAGTAGTCTTTCGTCACAGGGAACAGGGGCTCAGCCCCAGCATTTT. The V call is TRBV19, the J call TRBJ1-5, with TRBD1 matching over 7 bases. Germline lookup yields CDR1 LNHDA and CDR2 SQIVND (reference sequence). This CDR3 contains 17 residues. V gave up 5 bases and J gave up 6 bases; unmatched junction bases: 16.

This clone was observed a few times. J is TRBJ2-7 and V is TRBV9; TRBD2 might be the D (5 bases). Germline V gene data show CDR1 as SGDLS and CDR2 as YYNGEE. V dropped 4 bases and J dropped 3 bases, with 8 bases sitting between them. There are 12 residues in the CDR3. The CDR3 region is CASSPEGYEQYF. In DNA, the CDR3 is TGTGCCAGCAGCCCCGAGGGCTACGAGCAGTACTTC.

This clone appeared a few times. CDR3 in DNA: TGTGCCAGCAGTGATACTAGAGCAGATACGCAGTATTTT. Amino acids: CASSDTRADTQYF. This chain joins TRBV25-1 and TRBJ2-3, with a tentative D call TRBD2 (5 bases). The germline CDR1 and CDR2 sequences are MGHDK and SYGVNS. Trimming removed 3 bases from V and 4 bases from J, with 8 bases in between. The CDR3 has 13 residues.

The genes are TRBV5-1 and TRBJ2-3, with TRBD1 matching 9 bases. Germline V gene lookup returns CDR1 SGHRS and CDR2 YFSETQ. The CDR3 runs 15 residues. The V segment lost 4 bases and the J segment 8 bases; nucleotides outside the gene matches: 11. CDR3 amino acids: CASSVAGQGGVTQYF. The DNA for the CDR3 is TGCGCCAGCAGCGTGGCGGGACAGGGTGGAGTTACGCAGTATTTT. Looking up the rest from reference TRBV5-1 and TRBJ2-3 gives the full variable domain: KAGVTQTPRYLIKTRGQQVTLSCSPISGHRSVSWYQQTPGQGLQFLFEYFSETQRNKGNFPGRFSGRQFSNSRSEMNVSTLELGDSALYLCASSVAGQGGVTQYFGPGTRLTVL.

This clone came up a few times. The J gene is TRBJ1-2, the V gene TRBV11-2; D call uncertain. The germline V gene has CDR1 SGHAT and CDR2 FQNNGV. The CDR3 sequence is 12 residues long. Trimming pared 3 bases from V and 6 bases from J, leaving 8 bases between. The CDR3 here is CASSFGGDGYTF. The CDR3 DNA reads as TGTGCCAGCAGCTTCGGCGGGGATGGCTACACCTTC.

The CDR3 coding sequence is TGCGCCAGCAGTCGGGCCGCGAATGAGCAGTTCTTC. It codes for CASSRAANEQFF. The chain employs TRBV23-1 and TRBJ2-1; D is unclear. TRBV23-1 is known as an ORF, though its function is uncertain. The CDR3 runs 12 residues. Trimming stripped 4 bases from V and 7 bases from J, with 8 bases between.

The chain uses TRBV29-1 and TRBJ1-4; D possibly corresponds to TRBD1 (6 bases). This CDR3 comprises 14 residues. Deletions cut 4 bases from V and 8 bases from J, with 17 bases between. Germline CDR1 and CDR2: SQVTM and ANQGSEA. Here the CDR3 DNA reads TGCAGCGTTGGGCACAGGGCCCGGGGAGAAAAACTGTTTTTT. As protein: CSVGHRARGEKLFF.

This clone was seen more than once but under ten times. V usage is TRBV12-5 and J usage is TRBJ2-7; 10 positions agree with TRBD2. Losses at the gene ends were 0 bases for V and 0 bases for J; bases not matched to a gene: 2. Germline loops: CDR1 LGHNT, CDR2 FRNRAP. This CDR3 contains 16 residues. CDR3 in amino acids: CASGLVIAGGSYEQYF. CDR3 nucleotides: TGTGCTAGTGGTTTGGTAATAGCGGGAGGCTCCTACGAGCAGTACTTC.